The 25 T cell receptor beta chains below come from one sample, sequenced in a study of blood T cell repertoires in COVID-19. Some clones are missing from TCRdb's copy, which holds only in-frame ones; the method was immunoSEQ multiplex PCR. This table holds some 130,000 clones, around nine tenths found once. The specimen sequenced was peripheral blood. These receptors came from a woman aged 70 to 79 with COVID-19, enrolled during active disease.

The chain uses TRBV14 and TRBJ2-7, with 15 bases matching TRBD2. Germline lookup yields CDR1 SGHDN and CDR2 FVKESK. V shed 4 bases and J 3 bases; nucleotides not matched to a gene: 7. This CDR3 comprises 17 residues. As DNA, the CDR3 is TGTGCCAGCAGCCGAGGGACTAGCGGGGGGTTTTACTACGAGCAGTACTTC. This codes for CASSRGTSGGFYYEQYF.

The rearrangement joins TRBV19 to TRBJ2-2; TRBD1 agrees at 9 bases. The CDR3 is 16 amino acids. Germline V gene lookup returns CDR1 LNHDA and CDR2 SQIVND (reference sequence). V dropped 6 bases and J dropped 5; count of bases not matched to a gene: 10. The CDR3 coding sequence is TGTGCCAGTAGAATTACAGGGGGCGCGGGAACCGGGGAGCTGTTTTTT. This encodes CASRITGGAGTGELFF.

The CDR3: CASSRRETNEKLFF. CDR3 sequence (DNA): TGTGCCAGCTCACGGCGGGAAACTAATGAAAAACTGTTTTTT. The chain recombines TRBV18 with TRBJ1-4; no clear D gene. Germline V CDR1 and CDR2: KGHSH, LQKENI. Trimming removed 4 bases at V and 1 base at J, with 7 bases between. The CDR3 is 14 residues long.

The chain carries TRBV4-1 and TRBJ1-5; 7 bases are shared with TRBD1. Trimming took 4 bases from V and 5 from J; bases not matched to a gene: 11. Germline V gives CDR1 MGHRA, CDR2 YSYEKL. This CDR3 spans 16 amino acids. CDR3 protein: CASSLTSGGKHQPQHF. The CDR3 DNA sequence: TGCGCCAGCAGCCTAACCTCAGGGGGAAAGCATCAGCCCCAGCATTTT.

The CDR3 sequence: CASSPGTGRNSPLHF. For the CDR3, the DNA is TGTGCCAGCAGCCCCGGGACAGGGAGAAATTCACCCCTCCACTTT. The rearrangement uses TRBV5-5 and TRBJ1-6, with TRBD1 matching 9 bases. V trimming: 4 bases; J trimming: 7 bases; junction bases outside the gene matches: 6. There are 15 residues in the CDR3. Germline CDR1 and CDR2: SGHKS and YYEKEE (reference sequence).

The chain carries TRBV2 and TRBJ1-2, with 9 bases aligning to TRBD1. The CDR3 is 13 residues long. Trimming cost V 9 bases and J 8 bases; bases outside gene matches: 10. Looked up from germline, CDR1 is SNHLY and CDR2 is FYNNEI. The CDR3 here is CARTGTGMEGYTF. The CDR3 DNA reads as TGTGCCAGAACCGGGACAGGGATGGAAGGCTACACCTTC.

The J gene is TRBJ2-5, the V gene TRBV7-3; D is perhaps TRBD1 (5 bases). Germline V gene sequence: CDR1 SGHTA, CDR2 FQGTGA. This CDR3 is built from 16 residues. V lost 2 bases and J lost 5, with 18 bases in between. The DNA for the CDR3 is TGTGCCAGCAGCTTAGTGACCGACAGTGGAGCGGAGACCCAGTACTTC. It encodes CASSLVTDSGAETQYF.

The genes are TRBV5-4 and TRBJ2-2, with 12 bases matching TRBD2. Trimming took 4 bases from V and 7 from J; bases not matched to a gene: 8. Germline V gives CDR1 SGHNT, CDR2 YYREEE (reference sequence). The CDR3 runs 16 residues. CDR3 DNA: TGTGCCAGCAGCATCCGGACTAGCGGGGTGTTCGGGGAGCTGTTTTTT. Amino acids: CASSIRTSGVFGELFF.

The genes are TRBV10-3 and TRBJ2-3, with 10 positions matching TRBD2. CDR1 and CDR2 (germline): ENHRY, SYGVKD. Trimming removed 4 bases from V and 3 bases from J; junction bases left unmatched: 7. The CDR3 has 16 amino acids. CDR3 sequence (DNA): TGTGCCATCAGTGGGCTAGCGGGGGCGGGGACAGATACGCAGTATTTT. The encoded protein is CAISGLAGAGTDTQYF.

The chain recombines TRBV7-6 with TRBJ1-6, with a tentative D call TRBD1 (6 bases). The CDR3 loop spans 15 amino acids. The germline CDR1 and CDR2 sequences are SGHVS and FNYEAQ. The ends were cut back, 2 bases at V and 7 bases at J, with 12 bases in the middle. The CDR3 sequence: CASSLRQEENSPLHF. Written as DNA, the CDR3 is TGTGCCAGCAGCTTAAGACAGGAAGAAAATTCACCCCTCCACTTT. The full variable domain, in which reference TRBV7-6 and TRBJ1-6 provide the parts outside the CDR3, is GAGVSQSPRYKVTKRGQDVALRCDPISGHVSLYWYRQALGQGPEFLTYFNYEAQQDKSGLPNDRFSAERPEGSISTLTIQRTEQRDSAMYRCASSLRQEENSPLHFGNGTRLTVT.

This clone was observed a handful of times. J is TRBJ1-6 and V is TRBV6-1; 7 positions match TRBD1. The CDR3 runs 14 residues. Germline values: CDR1 MNHNS, CDR2 SASEGT. The V and J ends lost 2 bases and 10 bases, in that order; junction bases with no gene match: 5. CDR3 residues: CASSERGGESPLHF. The CDR3 DNA follows: TGTGCCAGCAGTGAACGAGGGGGCGAATCACCCCTCCACTTT.

This clone has just one count. The chain couples TRBV5-1 to TRBJ2-2, with D unresolved. The germline V gene encodes CDR1 SGHRS and CDR2 YFSETQ. CDR3 length: 16 amino acids. V was clipped by 0 bases and J by 7 bases, with 16 bases between them. The CDR3: CASSLGQPGMVGELFF. The CDR3 DNA reads TGCGCCAGCAGCTTGGGACAACCCGGTATGGTCGGGGAGCTGTTTTTT.

This clone was counted a single time. This chain links TRBV25-1 with TRBJ2-2, with 7 bases identical to TRBD1. This CDR3 spans 17 amino acids. The germline V gene encodes CDR1 MGHDK and CDR2 SYGVNS. V was pared by 3 bases and J by 7 bases, with 14 bases of the junction left unmatched. The CDR3, as DNA: TGTGCCAGCAGTGACTCCTTTATGCAGGGGGATGGCGGGGAGCTGTTTTTT. As protein: CASSDSFMQGDGGELFF. The variable domain in full, with the rest retrieved from reference TRBV25-1 and TRBJ2-2, is EADIYQTPRYLVIGTGKKITLECSQTMGHDKMYWYQQDPGMELHLIHYSYGVNSTEKGDLSSESTVSRIRTEHFPLTLESARPSHTSQYLCASSDSFMQGDGGELFFGEGSRLTVL.

The V and J genes are TRBV10-3 and TRBJ1-6, with D uncertain. V lost 2 bases to trimming and J lost 6 bases, with 5 bases between them. Germline values: CDR1 ENHRY, CDR2 SYGVKD. This CDR3 comprises 13 residues. Here the CDR3 reads CAISETVNSPLHF. In DNA form, the CDR3 reads TGTGCCATCAGTGAGACAGTTAATTCACCCCTCCACTTT.

The chain links TRBV4-2 to TRBJ1-2; TRBD1 is a possible D gene (5 bases). V was cut by 4 bases and J by 5 bases, with 11 bases left in between. There are 13 residues in the CDR3. Per the germline V gene, CDR1 is LGHNA and CDR2 is YNFKEQ. Here the CDR3 reads CASSPGGEYGYTF. The DNA for the CDR3 is TGTGCCAGCAGCCCGGGGGGGGAGTATGGCTACACCTTC.

The gene calls are TRBV7-8 and TRBJ2-7; D is perhaps TRBD1 (5 bases). V lost 1 base to trimming and J lost 2 bases, with 12 bases between them. This CDR3 spans 15 amino acids. The germline V gene encodes CDR1 SGHVS and CDR2 FQNEAQ. Here the CDR3 reads CASSLDLGVTYEQYF. In nucleotides, the CDR3 is TGTGCCAGCAGCTTAGATCTAGGGGTGACCTACGAGCAGTACTTC.

The chain joins TRBV5-4 to TRBJ1-6, with 8 positions matching TRBD1. The V gene end was trimmed by 5 bases and the J gene end by 7 bases; junction bases not matched to a gene: 8. The V gene's germline CDR1 is SGHNT and CDR2 YYREEE (reference sequence). The CDR3 loop spans 15 amino acids. CDR3: CASRGQVEGNSPLHF. In DNA, the CDR3 is TGTGCCAGCAGGGGACAGGTTGAAGGAAATTCACCCCTCCACTTT.

This clone was observed a handful of times. The chain links TRBV4-1 to TRBJ1-1, with D possibly being TRBD1 (6 bases). The germline V gene encodes CDR1 MGHRA and CDR2 YSYEKL. The V gene lost 6 bases and the J gene lost 1 base, with 9 bases spanning the gap. The CDR3 is 13 amino acids. In DNA form, the CDR3 reads TGCGCCAGCAGTACAGGGACGAACACTGAAGCTTTCTTT. Its translation: CASSTGTNTEAFF.

The chain couples TRBV30 to TRBJ2-7; D gene unclear. V dropped 0 bases and J dropped 3 bases, with 6 bases sitting between them. Germline V gene lookup returns CDR1 GTSNPN and CDR2 SVGIG (reference sequence). This CDR3 comprises 12 residues. This CDR3 reads CAWSVSGYEQYF. CDR3 in DNA: TGTGCCTGGAGTGTTTCAGGCTACGAGCAGTACTTC.

The J gene is TRBJ1-5, the V gene TRBV28; 7 bases fit TRBD1. V was pared by 6 bases and J by 8 bases, with 16 bases of the junction left unmatched. The CDR3 contains 16 residues. Germline assignment: CDR1 MDHEN and CDR2 SYDVKM. CDR3 region: CASSRYRGPLIEPQHF. As DNA, the CDR3 is TGTGCCAGCAGCCGCTACAGGGGACCCCTTATTGAGCCCCAGCATTTT.

The chain carries TRBV27 and TRBJ2-1, with D perhaps TRBD2 (7 bases). Germline V lookup: CDR1 MNHEY, CDR2 SMNVEV (reference sequence). The V end lost 3 bases, the J end lost 8 bases, and 17 bases lay between the germline ends. The CDR3 contains 15 residues. The CDR3 region has the DNA TGTGCCAGCAGTTTGGCGGGGGCACCTTCGGATGAGCAGTTCTTC. It codes for CASSLAGAPSDEQFF.

Only one count was recorded for this clone. This chain uses TRBV19 with TRBJ1-1; D possibly corresponds to TRBD1 (5 bases). CDR1 and CDR2 from the germline V gene are LNHDA and SQIVND (reference sequence). V shed 5 bases and J shed 1 base, with 14 bases lying between them. CDR3 length equals 15 residues. This chain's CDR3 is CASSHSGHKNTEAFF. As DNA, the CDR3 is TGTGCCAGTAGTCATAGTGGACACAAGAACACTGAAGCTTTCTTT.

This chain joins TRBV5-6 and TRBJ2-5; 11 bases are a match to TRBD2. V dropped 2 bases and J dropped 6; count of bases not matched to a gene: 9. The germline CDR1 and CDR2 sequences are SGHDT and YYEEEE. There are 16 residues in the CDR3. Written as DNA, the CDR3 is TGTGCCAGCAGCTTTAGCGGGGGGGCCTTCGTAAAGACCCAGTACTTC. Its protein is CASSFSGGAFVKTQYF.

CDR3: CSGVAGQGTEAFF. DNA of the CDR3: TGCAGCGGGGTAGCGGGACAGGGAACTGAAGCTTTCTTT. The chain combines TRBV29-1 with TRBJ1-1; TRBD1 matches 9 bases. CDR3 length: 13 residues. The V gene end was trimmed by 7 bases and the J gene end by 5 bases; junction bases not matched to a gene: 8. Germline V gene lookup returns CDR1 SQVTM and CDR2 ANQGSEA.

The chain recombines TRBV28 with TRBJ1-1; a weak D match, TRBD1 (5 bases). Germline-derived CDR1 and CDR2 are MDHEN and SYDVKM. V lost 3 bases and J 2 bases, leaving 13 bases between the germline ends. This CDR3 has 15 amino acids. The CDR3 DNA reads TGTGCCAGCAGTTTTGGGGCGAGTGGCAACACTGAAGCTTTCTTT. Encoded protein: CASSFGASGNTEAFF. Complete variable domain (other parts from reference TRBV28 and TRBJ1-1): DVKVTQSSRYLVKRTGEKVFLECVQDMDHENMFWYRQDPGLGLRLIYFSYDVKMKEKGDIPEGYSVSREKKERFSLILESASTNQTSMYLCASSFGASGNTEAFFGQGTRLTVV.